Listed below are T cell receptor beta chains from one sample, sequenced in a study of shared clonotypes between healthy human individuals. The data were produced by immunoSEQ multiplex PCR, yet TCRdb's version contains in-frame clones alone and is incomplete. The sample holds around 600,000 clones; roughly 97% are singletons and the top ten take less than 0.065%. The sample taken for sequencing was naive CD4+ T cells sorted from blood. Every receptor here comes from a woman in her 30s in good health. Each CDR3 is given with its conserved first and last residue. D genes are given only for firm matches. Expanded clones get a size class; other rows say once, few or many, or leave the size out.

clone size	J gene	V gene	D gene	CDR3 protein	CDR3 DNA
-	TRBJ2-5	TRBV5-1	-	CASSWGATQETQYF	TGCGCCAGCAGCTGGGGGGCGACACAAGAGACCCAGTACTTC
-	TRBJ2-3	TRBV11-1	-	CASSSQASATDTQYF	TGTGCCAGCAGCTCCCAGGCTAGCGCCACAGATACGCAGTATTTT
-	TRBJ2-3	TRBV5-6	TRBD2	CASSRRTSGRVTDTQYF	TGTGCCAGCAGCAGGCGGACTAGCGGGAGGGTCACAGATACGCAGTATTTT
-	TRBJ2-7	TRBV7-2	TRBD2	CASSRRTSGFPRTEQYF	TGTGCCAGCAGCCGTCGGACTAGCGGGTTCCCACGCACCGAGCAGTACTTC
-	TRBJ2-1	TRBV7-2	-	CASSSLRGRGYNEQFF	TGTGCCAGCAGCTCTCTGCGGGGGAGGGGGTACAATGAGCAGTTCTTC
-	TRBJ2-5	TRBV27	TRBD1	CASSPLDRGPQETQYF	TGTGCCAGCAGCCCCTTGGACAGGGGGCCCCAAGAGACCCAGTACTTC
-	TRBJ2-1	TRBV21-1	-	CASSKRTRLEDEQFF	TGTGCCAGCTCTAAAAGGACCAGGCTGGAGGATGAGCAGTTCTTC
-	TRBJ2-1	TRBV28	-	CASSLSVPGYNEQFF	TGTGCCAGCAGTTTATCAGTTCCCGGATACAATGAGCAGTTCTTC
-	TRBJ2-7	TRBV28	-	CASSFDEQYF	TGTGCCAGCAGTTTTGACGAGCAGTACTTC
once	TRBJ2-7	TRBV18	-	CASGTGATYEQHF	TGTGCCAGCGGAACAGGTGCTACCTACGAGCAGCACTTC
-	TRBJ1-1	TRBV19	-	CASSIRKGTEAFF	TGTGCCAGTAGTATAAGGAAGGGCACTGAAGCTTTCTTT
-	TRBJ2-7	TRBV5-4	TRBD1	CASSSSPGQPSSYEQYF	TGTGCCAGCAGCTCCTCGCCGGGACAGCCGAGCTCCTACGAGCAGTACTTC
-	TRBJ2-7	TRBV7-9	-	CASSLRGPSYEQYF	TGTGCCAGCAGCTTACGGGGGCCGTCCTACGAGCAGTACTTC
-	TRBJ1-6	TRBV2	-	CASSVETVNSPLHF	TGTGCCAGCAGTGTCGAGACAGTTAATTCACCCCTCCACTTT
-	TRBJ2-5	TRBV6-5	-	CASRGLFQETQYF	TGTGCCAGCAGGGGTCTTTTCCAAGAGACCCAGTACTTC
-	TRBJ2-5	TRBV6-1	-	CASSATQPEETQYF	TGTGCCAGCAGTGCGACACAACCCGAGGAGACCCAGTACTTC
-	TRBJ2-7	TRBV11-2	-	CASSSTYEQYF	TGTGCCAGCAGCTCCACCTACGAGCAGTACTTC
-	TRBJ1-1	TRBV6-1	-	CAVFLTPGNTEAFF	TGTGCCGTCTTTTTGACCCCGGGGAACACTGAAGCTTTCTTT
-	TRBJ1-1	TRBV4-1	-	CASSQPTLNTEAFF	TGCGCCAGCAGCCAACCAACCTTGAACACTGAAGCTTTCTTT
-	TRBJ1-2	TRBV7-2	TRBD1	CASSFGTGQTSSGYTF	TGTGCCAGCAGCTTCGGGACAGGACAAACTTCGAGTGGCTACACCTTC
-	TRBJ1-2	TRBV5-5	-	CASSAPRGTGPNYGYTF	TGTGCCAGCAGCGCACCCAGGGGTACAGGCCCTAACTATGGCTACACCTTC
-	TRBJ1-5	TRBV29-1	-	CSVADYSNQPQHF	TGCAGCGTTGCAGATTATAGCAATCAGCCCCAGCATTTT
-	TRBJ2-1	TRBV27	-	CASSLGLRGDEQFF	TGTGCCAGCAGTTTGGGACTTAGGGGCGATGAGCAGTTCTTC
-	TRBJ2-1	TRBV7-9	TRBD2	CASSPAGTSSYNEQFF	TGTGCCAGCAGCCCCGCGGGGACTAGTTCCTACAATGAGCAGTTCTTC
-	TRBJ2-2	TRBV29-1	-	CSSSGTTANTGELFF	TGCAGCTCAAGTGGGACGACTGCGAACACCGGGGAGCTGTTTTTT
-	TRBJ2-3	TRBV6-6	TRBD1	CASSSITGTGTDTQYF	TGTGCCAGCAGTTCAATTACCGGGACAGGCACAGATACGCAGTATTTT
-	TRBJ2-7	TRBV2	TRBD2	CASSEGEGLSSYEQYF	TGTGCCAGCAGTGAGGGGGAGGGGTTAAGCTCCTACGAGCAGTACTTC
-	TRBJ1-4	TRBV7-9	TRBD1	CASRPDFTGAETNEKLFF	TGTGCCAGCAGACCCGACTTTACAGGGGCGGAAACTAATGAAAAACTGTTTTTT
once	TRBJ2-1	TRBV28	TRBD2	CASTLLGLAGFSSYNEQFF	TGTGCCAGCACCCTTCTAGGACTAGCGGGGTTCAGCTCCTACAATGAGCAGTTCTTC
-	TRBJ1-2	TRBV28	-	CASSAPGAKDTF	TGTGCCAGCAGTGCCCCCGGGGCGAAGGACACCTTC
-	TRBJ2-3	TRBV7-9	-	CASSLLVSGADTQYF	TGTGCCAGCAGCTTATTGGTTTCGGGAGCGGATACGCAGTATTTT
-	TRBJ1-2	TRBV6-5	TRBD1	CASRPDRGRYYGYTF	TGTGCCAGCAGACCTGACAGGGGGAGGTACTATGGCTACACCTTC